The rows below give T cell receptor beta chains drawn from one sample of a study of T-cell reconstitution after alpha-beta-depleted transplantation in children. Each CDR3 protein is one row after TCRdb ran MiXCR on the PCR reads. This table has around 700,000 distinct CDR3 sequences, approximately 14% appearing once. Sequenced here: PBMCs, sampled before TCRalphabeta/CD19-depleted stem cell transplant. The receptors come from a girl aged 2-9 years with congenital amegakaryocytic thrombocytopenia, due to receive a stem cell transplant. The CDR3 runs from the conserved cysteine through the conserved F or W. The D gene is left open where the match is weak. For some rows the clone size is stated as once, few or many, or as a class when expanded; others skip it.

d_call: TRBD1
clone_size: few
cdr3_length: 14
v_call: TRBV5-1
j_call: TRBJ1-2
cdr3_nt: TGCGCCAGCAGCTCGGGACAGGGGTCTGGTGGCTACACCTTC
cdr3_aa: CASSSGQGSGGYTF

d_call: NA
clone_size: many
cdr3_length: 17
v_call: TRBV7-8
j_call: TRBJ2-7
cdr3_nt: TGTGCCAGCAGCTTAAAAGGTAGTCCTAGCGTAACGAGGTGGCAGTACTTC
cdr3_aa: CASSLKGSPSVTRWQYF

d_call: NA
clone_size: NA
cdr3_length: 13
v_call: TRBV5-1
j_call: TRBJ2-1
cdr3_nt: TGCGCCAGCTCCGGGCCATCCTACAATGAGCAGTTCTTC
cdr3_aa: CASSGPSYNEQFF

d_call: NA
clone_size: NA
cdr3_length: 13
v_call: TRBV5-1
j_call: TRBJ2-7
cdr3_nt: TGCGCCAGCAGCTTTATGGGCTCCTACGAGCAGTACTTC
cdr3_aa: CASSFMGSYEQYF

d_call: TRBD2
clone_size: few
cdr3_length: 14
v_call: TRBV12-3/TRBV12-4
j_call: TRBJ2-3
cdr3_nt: TGTGCCAGCAGTTTACAACTAGCGGGAGATACGCAGTATTTT
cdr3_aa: CASSLQLAGDTQYF

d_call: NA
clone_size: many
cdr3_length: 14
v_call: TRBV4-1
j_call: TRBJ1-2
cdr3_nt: TGCGCCAGCAGTCCTCGCGGTGCTAACTATGGCTACACCTTC
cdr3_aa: CASSPRGANYGYTF

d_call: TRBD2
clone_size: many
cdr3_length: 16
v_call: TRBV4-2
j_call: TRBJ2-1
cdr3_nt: TGTGCCAGCAGCCAAGATCTGCCTAGCGGGGGGAATGAGCAGTTCTTC
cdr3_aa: CASSQDLPSGGNEQFF

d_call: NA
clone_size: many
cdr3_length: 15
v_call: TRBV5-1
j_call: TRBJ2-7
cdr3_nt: TGCGCCAGCAGCTTGGCCCTCAGGGAAACCTACGAGCAGTACTTC
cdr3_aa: CASSLALRETYEQYF

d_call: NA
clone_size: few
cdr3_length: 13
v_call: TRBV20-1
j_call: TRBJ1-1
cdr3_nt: TGCAGTGCAAAAACAGGAGTTAACACTGAAGCTTTCTTT
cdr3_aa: CSAKTGVNTEAFF

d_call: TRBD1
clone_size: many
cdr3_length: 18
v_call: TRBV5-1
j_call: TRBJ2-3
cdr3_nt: TGCGCCAGCAGCTTGGCAGGGACAGGGGAGGAAGGCACAGATACGCAGTATTTT
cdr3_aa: CASSLAGTGEEGTDTQYF

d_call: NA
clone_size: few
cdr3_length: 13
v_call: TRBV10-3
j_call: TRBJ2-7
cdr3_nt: TGTGCCATCAGTGTAGGGCAGAACTACGAGCAGTACTTC
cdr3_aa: CAISVGQNYEQYF

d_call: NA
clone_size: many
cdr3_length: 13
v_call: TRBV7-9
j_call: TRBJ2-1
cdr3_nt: TGTGCCAGCAGCCCAGCAGTTTTTGATGAGCAGTTCTTC
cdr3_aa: CASSPAVFDEQFF

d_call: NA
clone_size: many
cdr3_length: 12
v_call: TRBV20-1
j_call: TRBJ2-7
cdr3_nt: TGCAGTGCTAGCGGGAACACCTACGAGCAGTACTTC
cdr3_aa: CSASGNTYEQYF

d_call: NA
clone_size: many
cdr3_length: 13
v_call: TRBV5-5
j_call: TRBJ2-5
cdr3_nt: TGTGCCAGCAGCTTGGTCCAACCGGAGACCCAGTACTTC
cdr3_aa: CASSLVQPETQYF

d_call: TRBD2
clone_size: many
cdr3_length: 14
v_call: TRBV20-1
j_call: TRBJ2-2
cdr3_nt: TGCAGTGCTAGAGACGGGACTAGCGGCGGGGAGCTGTTTTTT
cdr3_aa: CSARDGTSGGELFF

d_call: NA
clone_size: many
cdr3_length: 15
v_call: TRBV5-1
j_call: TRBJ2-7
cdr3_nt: TGCGCCAGCAGCTTGCACCGCCAAGAGTCCTACGAGCAGTACTTC
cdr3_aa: CASSLHRQESYEQYF

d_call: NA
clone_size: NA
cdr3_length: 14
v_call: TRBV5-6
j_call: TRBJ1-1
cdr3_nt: TGTGCCAGCAGCTTGGGTGGGTTCGGCACTGAAGCTTTCTTT
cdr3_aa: CASSLGGFGTEAFF

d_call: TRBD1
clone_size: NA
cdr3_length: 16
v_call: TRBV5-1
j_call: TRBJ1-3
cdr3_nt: TGCGCCAGCAGCTCGTCTAGGGGGCCCTCTGGAAACACCATATATTTT
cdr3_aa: CASSSSRGPSGNTIYF

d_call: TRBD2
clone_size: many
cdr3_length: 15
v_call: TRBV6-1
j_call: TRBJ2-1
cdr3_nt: TGTGCCAGCAACCCTCTAGCGGGAGGAGTTGGTGAGCAGTTCTTC
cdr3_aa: CASNPLAGGVGEQFF

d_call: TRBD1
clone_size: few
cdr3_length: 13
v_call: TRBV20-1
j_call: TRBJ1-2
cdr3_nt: TGCAGTGCGAGTTCACAGGGGCGGCGTGGCTACACCTTC
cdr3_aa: CSASSQGRRGYTF

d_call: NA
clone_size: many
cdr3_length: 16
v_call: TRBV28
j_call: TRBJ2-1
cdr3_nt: TGTGCCAGCAGTTCCCTGCTGTCTAGCTCCTACAATGAGCAGTTCTTC
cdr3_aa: CASSSLLSSSYNEQFF

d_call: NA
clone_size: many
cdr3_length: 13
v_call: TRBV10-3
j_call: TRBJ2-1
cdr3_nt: TGTGCCATCAGTGAGCGTGGCCGCAATGAGCAGTTCTTC
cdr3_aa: CAISERGRNEQFF

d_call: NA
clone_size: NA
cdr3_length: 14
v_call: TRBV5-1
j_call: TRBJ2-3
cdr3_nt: TGCGCCAGCAGCTTCGGGACGACAAAGGATACGCAGTATTTT
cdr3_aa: CASSFGTTKDTQYF

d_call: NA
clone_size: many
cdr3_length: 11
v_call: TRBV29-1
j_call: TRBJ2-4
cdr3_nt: TGCAGCGTTGTCGGGGCAAACATTCAGTACTTC
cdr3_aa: CSVVGANIQYF

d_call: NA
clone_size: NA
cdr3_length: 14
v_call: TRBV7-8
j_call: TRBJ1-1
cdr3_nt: TGTGCCAGCAGCTGGGGTTTGGGCAACACTGAAGCTTTCTTT
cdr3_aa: CASSWGLGNTEAFF

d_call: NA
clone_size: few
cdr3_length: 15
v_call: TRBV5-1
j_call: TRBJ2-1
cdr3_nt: TGCGCCAGCAGCCCAAATAGCGGTGCCTACAATGAGCAGTTCTTC
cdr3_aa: CASSPNSGAYNEQFF

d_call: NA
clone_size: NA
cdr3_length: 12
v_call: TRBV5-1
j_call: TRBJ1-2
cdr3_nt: TGCGCCAGCCGTACTAATACTGATGGCTACACCTTC
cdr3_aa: CASRTNTDGYTF

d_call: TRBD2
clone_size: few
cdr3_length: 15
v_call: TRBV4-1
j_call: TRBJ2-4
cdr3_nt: TGCGCCAGCAGCCAAGATCCGGGGGGCAAAAACATTCAGTACTTC
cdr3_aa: CASSQDPGGKNIQYF

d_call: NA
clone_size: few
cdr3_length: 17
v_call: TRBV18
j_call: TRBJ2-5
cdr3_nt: TGTGCCAGCTCACCACCTGCAAAACCTGGGTACCAAGAGACCCAGTACTTC
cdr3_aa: CASSPPAKPGYQETQYF

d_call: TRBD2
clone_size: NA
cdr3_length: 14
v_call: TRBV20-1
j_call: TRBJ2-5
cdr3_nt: TGCAGTGCTATGCTAGCGGGAGGGCCTCGGACCCAGTACTTC
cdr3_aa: CSAMLAGGPRTQYF

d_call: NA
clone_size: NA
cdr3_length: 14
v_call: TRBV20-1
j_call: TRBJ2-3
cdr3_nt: TGCAGTGCCGAAATGGGTGGTATTACAGATACGCAGTATTTT
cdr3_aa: CSAEMGGITDTQYF